These 17 T cell receptor beta chains share one sample of origin, sequenced in a study of blood T cell repertoires in COVID-19. Here immunoSEQ multiplex PCR was the method, and the copy in TCRdb shows in-frame clones only, minus some. The sample lists approximately 300,000 clones; 80% to 90% were seen once. The sequenced material came from PBMCs or T cells enriched from blood (not recorded which). These receptors were taken from a woman between 25 and 40 years old who had recovered from COVID-19.

J is TRBJ1-1 and V is TRBV6-5; D call uncertain. V was trimmed by 6 bases and J by 1 base, leaving 12 bases between them. From germline, CDR1 is MNHEY and CDR2 SVGAGI. This CDR3 region has 14 residues. The CDR3 protein is CASRRSEQNTEAFF. CDR3 coding DNA: TGTGCCAGCAGAAGGTCGGAGCAGAACACTGAAGCTTTCTTT.

The chain combines TRBV7-9 with TRBJ2-2, with 12 bases fitting TRBD2. Germline V gene data show CDR1 as SEHNR and CDR2 as FQNEAQ (reference sequence). V gave up 5 bases and J gave up 4 bases; unmatched junction bases: 5. The CDR3 is 16 residues long. The CDR3 DNA reads as TGTGCCAGCAGCAACGAGACTAGCGGGAGCACCGGGGAGCTGTTTTTT. This encodes CASSNETSGSTGELFF.

The chain employs TRBV4-1 and TRBJ2-2; 11 bases map to TRBD2. Germline CDR1 and CDR2: MGHRA and YSYEKL. Trimming at V came to 6 bases and at J to 5 bases, leaving 8 bases not matched to a gene. The CDR3 has 16 residues. CDR3 loop: CASRLLAGANTGELFF. The CDR3 nucleotides read TGCGCCAGCAGGCTACTAGCGGGGGCCAATACCGGGGAGCTGTTTTTT.

CDR3 in amino acids: CASSPIPGQHSNQPQHF. In DNA, the CDR3 is TGTGCCAGCAGTCCGATTCCGGGACAGCATAGCAATCAGCCCCAGCATTTT. The rearrangement joins TRBV28 to TRBJ1-5; 7 positions match TRBD1. There are 17 residues in the CDR3. Germline V gene sequence: CDR1 MDHEN, CDR2 SYDVKM. V lost 5 bases to trimming and J lost 0 bases; unmatched junction nucleotides: 10.

This clone was picked up a small number of times. This chain joins TRBV10-2 and TRBJ2-5; 11 bases match TRBD1. In germline, CDR1 is WSHSY, CDR2 SAAADI. The J segment lost 2 bases and the V segment lost 6 bases, leaving 2 bases of the junction unmatched. The length of the CDR3 is 14 residues. DNA for the CDR3: TGCGCCAGCAGAAGGGACAGGGGGCAAGAGACCCAGTACTTC. Its protein product is CASRRDRGQETQYF.

This clone was observed once. The CDR3 nucleotides read TGTGCCAGCAGTGAAGCGAGGGTCCTTAGAGGCTACACCTTC. As protein: CASSEARVLRGYTF. The V call is TRBV6-1, the J call TRBJ1-2; no reliable D call. V lost 0 bases and J 8 bases, leaving 13 bases between the germline ends. This CDR3 contains 14 residues. The germline gives CDR1 MNHNS, CDR2 SASEGT.

This clone was recorded only once. The chain is built from TRBV2 and TRBJ1-2; D perhaps matches TRBD1 (6 bases). Trimming cost V 6 bases and J 2 bases, with 13 bases left between them. Germline V gene data show CDR1 as SNHLY and CDR2 as FYNNEI. This CDR3 has 14 residues. DNA for the CDR3: TGTGCCAGCAGCGCCGGACAGCGAAACTATGGCTACACCTTC. This encodes CASSAGQRNYGYTF. Using reference TRBV2 and TRBJ1-2 for the parts outside the CDR3, the full variable domain is EPEVTQTPSHQVTQMGQEVILRCVPISNHLYFYWYRQILGQKVEFLVSFYNNEISEKSEIFDDQFSVERPDGSNFTLKIRSTKLEDSAMYFCASSAGQRNYGYTFGSGTRLTVV.

The J gene is TRBJ1-5, the V gene TRBV20-1; possibly TRBD1 for D (5 bases). V lost 3 bases and J lost 4, with 13 bases in between. CDR3 length equals 14 residues. Looked up from germline, CDR1 is DFQATT and CDR2 is SNEGSKA (reference sequence). The CDR3 here is CSASYAGGNQPQHF. CDR3 nucleotides: TGCAGTGCTAGTTATGCGGGGGGAAATCAGCCCCAGCATTTT.

The V and J genes are TRBV7-3 and TRBJ2-2; TRBD2 aligns across 14 bases. Germline V gene sequence: CDR1 SGHTA, CDR2 FQGTGA. V trimming: 5 bases; J trimming: 4 bases; junction bases outside the gene matches: 18. The CDR3 is made up of 21 amino acids. The CDR3 DNA reads TGTGCCAGCAGCACCAGGGCGGGACTAGCGGGAGAAGGTCGGATCACCGGGGAGCTGTTTTTT. It specifies CASSTRAGLAGEGRITGELFF.

This clone was counted once. The junction departs from the called germline gene at one end, perhaps through a read error. V gene TRBV4-1 combines with J gene TRBJ1-1; unclear D gene. The CDR3 runs 15 residues. Germline V CDR1 and CDR2: MGHRA, YSYEKL. Here the CDR3 reads CASSQLRHDRTATIF. CDR3 DNA sequence: TGCGCCAGCAGCCAACTCCGCCATGATCGGACTGCCACGATCTTT.

The genes are TRBV18 and TRBJ1-4, with 10 bases lining up with TRBD1. The CDR3 loop spans 14 amino acids. V lost 2 bases, J lost 8 bases, and 2 bases stayed unmatched. Germline CDR1 and CDR2: KGHSH and LQKENI. The DNA of the CDR3 is TGTGCCAGCTCACCAGGGACAGGGGTAGAAAAACTGTTTTTT. Protein sequence: CASSPGTGVEKLFF. Using reference TRBV18 and TRBJ1-4 for the parts outside the CDR3, the full variable domain is NAGVMQNPRHLVRRRGQEARLRCSPMKGHSHVYWYRQLPEEGLKFMVYLQKENIIDESGMPKERFSAEFPKEGPSILRIQQVVRGDSAAYFCASSPGTGVEKLFFGSGTQLSVL.

The rearrangement joins TRBV4-2 to TRBJ2-7, with D uncertain. The CDR3 contains 16 residues. V was cut by 0 bases and J by 5 bases, with 17 bases left in between. Per germline, CDR1 LGHNA and CDR2 YNFKEQ. The CDR3 reads CASSQDGSSGSHEQYF. CDR3 DNA sequence: TGTGCCAGCAGCCAAGACGGGTCTAGTGGTAGTCACGAGCAGTACTTC.

This clone was seen a single time. The chain carries TRBV4-2 and TRBJ2-1, with TRBD2 matching 14 bases. V gave up 4 bases and J gave up 7 bases; unmatched junction bases: 9. The CDR3 contains 17 residues. In germline, CDR1 is LGHNA, CDR2 YNFKEQ. CDR3 residues: CASSPGLAGEGWNEQFF. In DNA form, the CDR3 reads TGTGCCAGCAGCCCGGGACTAGCGGGAGAGGGGTGGAATGAGCAGTTCTTC.

This clone was observed a handful of times. Here the CDR3 DNA reads TGTGCCAGCAGCCCCCACGAGCAAGTCACAGATACGCAGTATTTT. It yields the protein CASSPHEQVTDTQYF. The chain combines TRBV5-6 with TRBJ2-3, with D unclear. Germline V gene lookup returns CDR1 SGHDT and CDR2 YYEEEE. V lost 4 bases and J lost 2, with 14 bases in between. This CDR3 comprises 15 residues.

The chain combines TRBV10-3 with TRBJ2-1; D is perhaps TRBD2 (6 bases). Trimming took 4 bases from V and 0 from J, leaving 10 bases between them. This CDR3 contains 15 residues. Germline lookup yields CDR1 ENHRY and CDR2 SYGVKD. The DNA of the CDR3 is TGTGCCATCAGTGGGGAGGAGGCCTCCTACAATGAGCAGTTCTTC. It translates to CAISGEEASYNEQFF.

The chain links TRBV6-5 to TRBJ2-5, with D tentatively TRBD2 (6 bases). V lost 0 bases and J lost 7, with 6 bases in between. Germline CDR1 reads MNHEY; CDR2 reads SVGAGI. CDR3 size: 12 residues. The CDR3 bases are TGTGCCAGCAGTTACTCGGAGGGGACCCAGTACTTC. Amino acids: CASSYSEGTQYF.

The sample holds one count of this clone. This rearrangement joins TRBV6-1 to TRBJ1-5; the D gene is possibly TRBD1 (5 bases). The CDR3 contains 16 residues. Per the germline V gene, CDR1 is MNHNS and CDR2 is SASEGT. Trimming took 2 bases from V and 2 from J, leaving 13 bases between them. The CDR3 nucleotides are TGTGCCAGCAGTGAATTCTCAGGGTCTGGCAATCAGCCCCAGCATTTT. Residues: CASSEFSGSGNQPQHF.